This T cell receptor (beta chain) was observed in a study of T cell changes during pregnancy in multiple sclerosis. Assay used: immunoSEQ multiplex PCR; TCRdb lists only in-frame clones, some missing. The sample consists of around 100,000 clones, about nine tenths of them appearing once. CDR3 length: 12 amino acids. V was shortened by 2 bases and J by 2 bases, with 4 bases between the two germline ends. Germline V gene data show CDR1 as SGDLS and CDR2 as YYNGEE. The specimen comprised peripheral blood, sampled after pregnancy. The chain carries TRBV9 and TRBJ1-2; no clear D. This clonotype was obtained from a female donor with multiple sclerosis, enrolled in a pregnancy study. CDR3 in amino acids: CASSVANYGYTF. CDR3 coding DNA: TGTGCCAGCAGCGTGGCAAACTATGGCTACACCTTC. The variable domain in full, with the rest retrieved from reference TRBV9 and TRBJ1-2, is DSGVTQTPKHLITATGQRVTLRCSPRSGDLSVYWYQQSLDQGLQFLIQYYNGEERAKGNILERFSAQQFPDLHSELNLSSLELGDSALYFCASSVANYGYTFGSGTRLTVV.